The clone carrying this T cell receptor beta chain has a single count. Clones were read by immunoSEQ multiplex PCR, and TCRdb kept only the in-frame ones, dropping some. The sample holds about 250,000 clones, around 81% seen once. Seattle cases were enrolled at active infection and followed longitudinally. Germline lookup yields CDR1 KGHSH and CDR2 LQKENI. This CDR3 comprises 16 residues. V lost 3 bases, J lost 4 bases, and 18 bases lay in between. These data are taken from a study of blood T cell repertoires in COVID-19. Background on the study: The analysed material was cDNA or gDNA that came from T cells, B-cell-depleted T cells, or PBMCs.

Sequencing was done on a sample of peripheral blood. The sequence was collected from a person aged 70 to 80 with COVID-19, enrolled during active disease. The chain has TRBV18 and TRBJ1-2; TRBD1 is a possible D gene (6 bases). The CDR3 DNA reads TGTGCCAGCTCACCCCCCAATACCGGGACAAGCTATGGCTACACCTTC. Translation gives CASSPPNTGTSYGYTF.